What follows are 19 T cell receptor beta chains derived from one specimen sequenced in a study of cytomegalovirus exposure and HLA in healthy donors. PCR amplification relied on 60 Vbeta primers (plus 13 Jbeta primers). Libraries were prepared by immunoSEQ multiplex PCR; TCRdb keeps only in-frame clonotypes and omits some of them. The sample holds roughly 160,000 clones, under 85% seen once. The sequenced material came from PBMCs. Every receptor here comes from a woman aged 18-29 years in good health and CMV-seropositive.

This clone was detected a few times. The chain uses TRBV6-1 and TRBJ1-1; no reliable D call. CDR1 is MNHNS and CDR2 is SASEGT in the germline V gene. CDR3 length: 15 amino acids. V was clipped by 1 base and J by 4 bases, with 13 bases between them. CDR3 loop: CASSEEGSGGTEAFF. The CDR3 nucleotides are TGTGCCAGCAGTGAAGAGGGTTCAGGAGGCACTGAAGCTTTCTTT.

The gene calls are TRBV7-9 and TRBJ2-3; a weak D match, TRBD1 (6 bases). Germline V gene sequence: CDR1 SEHNR, CDR2 FQNEAQ (reference sequence). The V end was cut by 5 bases, the J end by 5 bases, with 17 bases between. The CDR3 has 15 residues. The CDR3 region has the DNA TGTGCCAGCAGCCAAAAACGGACAGAGCAAGATACGCAGTATTTT. The encoded protein is CASSQKRTEQDTQYF.

The chain links TRBV6-5 to TRBJ2-7, with 7 positions matching TRBD2. The CDR3 runs to 13 residues. V was clipped by 11 bases and J by 0 bases; unmatched bases: 7. Germline V gene lookup returns CDR1 MNHEY and CDR2 SVGAGI. In nucleotides, the CDR3 is TGTGCCGCCCGAAGCGGGGCCTCCTACGAGCAGTACTTC. Translating it yields CAARSGASYEQYF.

The chain couples TRBV15 to TRBJ2-1; 8 bases match TRBD2. The CDR3 has 17 amino acids. V lost 0 bases to trimming and J lost 4 bases; unmatched junction nucleotides: 8. In germline, CDR1 is LNHNV, CDR2 YYDKDF (reference sequence). CDR3 loop: CATSRDRGGVLYNEQFF. The CDR3 DNA follows: TGTGCCACCAGCAGAGATCGGGGGGGCGTCCTATACAATGAGCAGTTCTTC.

This clone was seen a handful of times. The V gene is TRBV7-2, the J gene TRBJ1-1; D gene uncertain. Germline CDR1 is SGHTA and CDR2 is FQGNSA. The CDR3 length is 14 residues. V was trimmed by 1 base and J by 1 base, leaving 7 bases between them. CDR3 nucleotides: TGTGCCAGCAGCTTAGTAGCCAGGAACACTGAAGCTTTCTTT. As protein: CASSLVARNTEAFF.

The rearrangement joins TRBV14 to TRBJ2-2; a weak D match, TRBD2 (6 bases). Germline V gene data show CDR1 as SGHDN and CDR2 as FVKESK. V gave up 1 base and J gave up 3 bases, with 12 bases separating them. The CDR3 runs to 16 residues. Here the CDR3 reads CASSQVSSGHTGELFF. In DNA, the CDR3 is TGTGCCAGCAGCCAAGTATCGAGCGGGCACACCGGGGAGCTGTTTTTT. Full variable domain (rest looked up from reference TRBV14 and TRBJ2-2): EAGVTQFPSHSVIEKGQTVTLRCDPISGHDNLYWYRRVMGKEIKFLLHFVKESKQDESGMPNNRFLAERTGGTYSTLKVQPAELEDSGVYFCASSQVSSGHTGELFFGEGSRLTVL.

The chain carries TRBV4-2 and TRBJ1-1, with D possibly being TRBD1 (5 bases). Germline V gives CDR1 LGHNA, CDR2 YNFKEQ. This CDR3 has 15 residues. V was cut by 3 bases and J by 4 bases, with 15 bases left in between. CDR3 DNA sequence: TGTGCCAGCAGCCATCCGGTTCAGGGAGGCACTGAAGCTTTCTTT. Its translation: CASSHPVQGGTEAFF.

The rearrangement links TRBV5-6 to TRBJ1-5; 7 positions agree with TRBD1. The germline V gene has CDR1 SGHDT and CDR2 YYEEEE. V trimming: 4 bases; J trimming: 4 bases; junction bases outside the gene matches: 8. The CDR3 has 15 amino acids. The CDR3 protein is CASSESGQPNQPQHF. CDR3 bases: TGTGCCAGCAGCGAATCGGGACAGCCTAATCAGCCCCAGCATTTT.

In this sample, this clone turned up a few times. V and J are TRBV4-3 and TRBJ1-1; 11 positions agree with TRBD1. This CDR3 comprises 13 residues. The V and J ends lost 6 bases and 5 bases, in that order; junction bases with no gene match: 2. The germline gives CDR1 LGHNA, CDR2 YSLEER. CDR3 bases: TGCGCCAGCAGGGACAGGGGGCAGACTGAAGCTTTCTTT. It encodes CASRDRGQTEAFF.

The chain has TRBV4-3 and TRBJ2-7; the D gene is possibly TRBD1 (6 bases). The length of the CDR3 is 14 residues. Germline CDR1 and CDR2: LGHNA and YSLEER. Between the trimmed V and J ends, which lost 2 bases and 2 bases, there was a span of 10 bases. CDR3 bases: TGCGCCAGCAGCCAATCCGGGACAACCTACGAGCAGTACTTC. This sequence encodes CASSQSGTTYEQYF.

This sequence joins TRBV10-3 and TRBJ2-4; tentative D call: TRBD2 (6 bases). V was clipped by 0 bases and J by 7 bases, with 19 bases between them. This CDR3 comprises 17 residues. Germline values: CDR1 ENHRY, CDR2 SYGVKD. The CDR3 coding sequence is TGTGCCATCAGTGAGTCCGATACGGGGACTGATAGGAACATTCAGTACTTC. Translation: CAISESDTGTDRNIQYF.

This clone was recorded only once. The chain employs TRBV2 and TRBJ2-1; TRBD1 might be the D (6 bases). Trimming removed 6 bases at V and 1 base at J, with 13 bases between. CDR1 and CDR2 from the germline V gene are SNHLY and FYNNEI. The CDR3 is 15 amino acids. The CDR3 region is CASSSDQGSYNEQFF. DNA for the CDR3: TGTGCCAGCAGCTCTGACCAGGGGTCCTACAATGAGCAGTTCTTC.

The V and J genes are TRBV4-2 and TRBJ1-5; 7 bases agree with TRBD1. Germline V CDR1 and CDR2: LGHNA, YNFKEQ. This CDR3 region has 15 residues. Losses at the gene ends were 4 bases for V and 4 bases for J; bases not matched to a gene: 7. The CDR3 bases are TGTGCCAGCAGCCTTACAGGGGAAGGTAATCAGCCCCAGCATTTT. Amino acids: CASSLTGEGNQPQHF.

The chain is built from TRBV4-3 and TRBJ1-1; TRBD1 agrees at 10 bases. V trimming: 0 bases; J trimming: 0 bases; junction bases outside the gene matches: 16. The CDR3 sequence is 21 residues long. Germline loops: CDR1 LGHNA, CDR2 YSLEER. This CDR3 is CASSQEGIDEPGQGMNTEAFF. In nucleotides, the CDR3 is TGCGCCAGCAGCCAAGAGGGGATAGACGAACCGGGACAGGGGATGAACACTGAAGCTTTCTTT.

V and J are TRBV27 and TRBJ1-2; D gene uncertain. This CDR3 is built from 13 residues. CDR1 and CDR2 (germline): MNHEY, SMNVEV (reference sequence). V lost 3 bases, J lost 3 bases, and 8 bases lay in between. The CDR3 coding sequence is TGTGCCAGCAGTTTTCATGGAGACTATGGCTACACCTTC. This codes for CASSFHGDYGYTF.

This clone was recorded a few times. V is TRBV6-1 and J is TRBJ1-2, with D uncertain. The CDR3 is 14 residues long. Germline CDR1 reads MNHNS; CDR2 reads SASEGT. The V end was cut by 4 bases, the J end by 2 bases, with 11 bases between. The CDR3 loop is CASSAVGTNYGYTF. As DNA, the CDR3 is TGTGCCAGCAGTGCTGTGGGCACAAACTATGGCTACACCTTC.

For the CDR3, the DNA is TGTGCCAGCAGCCCTCCTCTCGCGGGGGCCCTTTCGACCCAGTACTTC. Amino acids: CASSPPLAGALSTQYF. This chain joins TRBV4-2 and TRBJ2-5; maybe TRBD2 (7 bases). The germline V gene encodes CDR1 LGHNA and CDR2 YNFKEQ. CDR3 length equals 16 residues. The V gene lost 4 bases and the J gene lost 7 bases, with 22 bases spanning the gap.

This chain joins TRBV30 and TRBJ1-6; D ambiguous. CDR3 length: 13 residues. V was clipped by 3 bases and J by 9 bases, with 12 bases between them. Germline V gene lookup returns CDR1 GTSNPN and CDR2 SVGIG (reference sequence). CDR3 in DNA: TGTGCCTGGAGCCTTGGCAGAGGTTCACCCCTCCACTTT. It yields the protein CAWSLGRGSPLHF.

CDR3 residues: CASSLAGGQNEQFF. The CDR3 bases are TGTGCCAGCAGCTTGGCGGGGGGGCAAAATGAGCAGTTCTTC. The V call is TRBV7-2, the J call TRBJ2-1; 9 bases line up with TRBD2. Germline lookup yields CDR1 SGHTA and CDR2 FQGNSA. The CDR3 runs 14 residues. The junction had 4 bases not matched to a gene; V was cut back by 3 bases and J by 7 bases.